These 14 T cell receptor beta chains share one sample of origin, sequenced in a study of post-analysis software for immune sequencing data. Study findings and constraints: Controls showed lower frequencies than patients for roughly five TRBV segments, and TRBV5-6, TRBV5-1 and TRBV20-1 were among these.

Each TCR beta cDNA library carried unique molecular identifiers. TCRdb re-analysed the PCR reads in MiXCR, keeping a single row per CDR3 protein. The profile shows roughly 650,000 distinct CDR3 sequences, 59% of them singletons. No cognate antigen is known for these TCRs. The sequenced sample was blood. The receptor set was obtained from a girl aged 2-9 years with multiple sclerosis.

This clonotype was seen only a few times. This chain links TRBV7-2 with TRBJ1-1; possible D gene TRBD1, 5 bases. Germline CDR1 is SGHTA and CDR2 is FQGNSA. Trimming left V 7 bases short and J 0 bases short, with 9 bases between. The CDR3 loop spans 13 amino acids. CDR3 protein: CASNIRVNTEAFF. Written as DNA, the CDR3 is TGTGCCAGCAATATCAGGGTGAACACTGAAGCTTTCTTT.

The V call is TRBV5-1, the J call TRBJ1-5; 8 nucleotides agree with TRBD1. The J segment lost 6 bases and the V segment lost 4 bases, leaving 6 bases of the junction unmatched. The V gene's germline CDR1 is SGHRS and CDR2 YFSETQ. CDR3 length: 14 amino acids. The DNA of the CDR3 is TGCGCCAGCAGCGACGGACAGGGCGGTCAGCCCCAGCATTTT. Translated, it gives CASSDGQGGQPQHF.

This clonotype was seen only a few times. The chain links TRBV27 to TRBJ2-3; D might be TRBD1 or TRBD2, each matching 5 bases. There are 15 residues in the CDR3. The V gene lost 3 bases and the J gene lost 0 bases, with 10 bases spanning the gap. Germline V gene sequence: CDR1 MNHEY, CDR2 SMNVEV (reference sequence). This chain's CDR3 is CASSFTGASTDTQYF. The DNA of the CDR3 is TGTGCCAGCAGTTTCACCGGGGCCAGCACAGATACGCAGTATTTT.

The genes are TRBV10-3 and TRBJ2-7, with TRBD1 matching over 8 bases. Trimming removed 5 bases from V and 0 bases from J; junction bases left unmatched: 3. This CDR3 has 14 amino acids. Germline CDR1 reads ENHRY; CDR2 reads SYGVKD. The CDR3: CAISTGQDSYEQYF. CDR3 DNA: TGTGCCATCAGTACGGGACAGGACTCCTACGAGCAGTACTTC.

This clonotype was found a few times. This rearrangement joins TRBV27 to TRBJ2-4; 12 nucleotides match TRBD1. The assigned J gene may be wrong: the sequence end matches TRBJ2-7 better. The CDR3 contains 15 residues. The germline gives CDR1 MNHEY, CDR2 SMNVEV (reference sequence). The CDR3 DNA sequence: TGTGCCAGCAGCCTAGGGACAGGGGGCGCCACCGAGCAGTACTTC. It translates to CASSLGTGGATEQYF.

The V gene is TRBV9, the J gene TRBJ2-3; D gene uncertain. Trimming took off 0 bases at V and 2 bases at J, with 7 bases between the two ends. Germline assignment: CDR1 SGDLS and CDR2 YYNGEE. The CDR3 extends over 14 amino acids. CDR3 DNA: TGTGCCAGCAGCGTAGCGGGCCACACAGATACGCAGTATTTT. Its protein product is CASSVAGHTDTQYF. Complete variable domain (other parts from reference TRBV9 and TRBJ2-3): DSGVTQTPKHLITATGQRVTLRCSPRSGDLSVYWYQQSLDQGLQFLIQYYNGEERAKGNILERFSAQQFPDLHSELNLSSLELGDSALYFCASSVAGHTDTQYFGPGTRLTVL.

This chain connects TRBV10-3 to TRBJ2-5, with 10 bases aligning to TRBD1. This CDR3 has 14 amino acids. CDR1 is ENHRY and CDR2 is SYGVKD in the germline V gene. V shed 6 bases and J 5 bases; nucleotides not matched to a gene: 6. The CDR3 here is CAIRMTGGMETQYF. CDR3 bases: TGTGCCATCAGGATGACAGGGGGCATGGAGACCCAGTACTTC.

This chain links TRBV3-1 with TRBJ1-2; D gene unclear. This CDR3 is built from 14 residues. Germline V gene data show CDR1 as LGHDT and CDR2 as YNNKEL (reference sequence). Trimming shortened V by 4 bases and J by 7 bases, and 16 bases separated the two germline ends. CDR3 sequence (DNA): TGTGCCAGCAGCCTGGCGGTAACCGCTGTTGGCTACACCTTC. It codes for CASSLAVTAVGYTF.

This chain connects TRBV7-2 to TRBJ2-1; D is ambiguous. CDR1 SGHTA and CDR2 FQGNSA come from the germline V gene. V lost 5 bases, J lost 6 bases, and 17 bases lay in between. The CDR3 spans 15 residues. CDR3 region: CASSPRPLGRNEQFF. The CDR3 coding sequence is TGTGCCAGCAGCCCTCGACCCCTAGGTCGCAATGAGCAGTTCTTC.

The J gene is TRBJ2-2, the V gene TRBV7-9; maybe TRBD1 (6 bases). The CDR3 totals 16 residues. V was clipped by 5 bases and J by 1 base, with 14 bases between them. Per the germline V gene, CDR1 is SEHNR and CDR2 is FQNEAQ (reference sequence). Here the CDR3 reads CASSPWDTLNTGELFF. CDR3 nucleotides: TGTGCCAGCAGCCCCTGGGACACGTTGAACACCGGGGAGCTGTTTTTT.

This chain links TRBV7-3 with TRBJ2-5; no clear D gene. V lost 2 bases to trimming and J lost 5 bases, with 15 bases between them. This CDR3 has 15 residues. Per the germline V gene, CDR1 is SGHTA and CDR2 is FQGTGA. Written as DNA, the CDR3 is TGTGCCAGCAGCTTATATCCCGGGTTGGGGGAGACCCAGTACTTC. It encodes CASSLYPGLGETQYF.

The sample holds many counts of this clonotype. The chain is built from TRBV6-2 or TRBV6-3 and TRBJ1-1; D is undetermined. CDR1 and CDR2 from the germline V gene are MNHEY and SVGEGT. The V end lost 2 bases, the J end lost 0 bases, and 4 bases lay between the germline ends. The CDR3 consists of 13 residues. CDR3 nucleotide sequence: TGTGCCAGCAGTTACAGGGTGAACACTGAAGCTTTCTTT. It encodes CASSYRVNTEAFF.

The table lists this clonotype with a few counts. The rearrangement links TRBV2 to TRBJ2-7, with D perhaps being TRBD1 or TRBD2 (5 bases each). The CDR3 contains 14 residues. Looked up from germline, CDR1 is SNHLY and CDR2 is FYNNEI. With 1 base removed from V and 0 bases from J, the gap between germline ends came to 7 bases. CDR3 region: CASSEGGASYEQYF. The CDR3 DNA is TGTGCCAGCAGTGAAGGAGGGGCCTCCTACGAGCAGTACTTC.

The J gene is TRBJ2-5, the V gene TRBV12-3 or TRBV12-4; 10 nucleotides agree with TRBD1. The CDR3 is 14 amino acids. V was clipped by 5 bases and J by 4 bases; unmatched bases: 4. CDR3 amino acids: CASSGWDRGETQYF. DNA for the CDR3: TGTGCCAGCAGTGGGTGGGACAGGGGAGAGACCCAGTACTTC.